The 9 T cell receptor beta chains reported below all come from one sample, sequenced in a study of T cells in Graves' hyperthyroidism and ophthalmopathy. The investigators amplified TCR beta CDR3 regions from RNA transcripts. An initial round of RT-PCR targeting the TCR CDR3 relied on the HTBI primer set. TCRdb re-derived calls from the multiplex PCR reads in MiXCR, one entry per CDR3 protein. The sample gives 450,000 to 650,000 distinct CDR3 sequences, 17% of which show up once; approximately 16% is in the top ten. The sequencing input was blood. The receptors were sampled from a woman aged 18-29 years with Graves' ophthalmopathy.

The chain couples TRBV4-2 to TRBJ1-1, with D perhaps matching TRBD1 (5 bases). CDR1 is LGHNA, CDR2 YNFKEQ, per germline. The CDR3 loop spans 15 amino acids. Trimming removed 0 bases at V and 7 bases at J, with 15 bases between. The CDR3: CASSQDLRGEDEAFF. The CDR3 region has the DNA TGTGCCAGCAGCCAAGATTTGCGAGGGGAGGATGAAGCTTTCTTT.

This clonotype has ten or more counts. DNA of the CDR3: TGTGCCAGCAGCCAAGATGACGGACTAGCGGATTACTCCTACAATGAGCAGTTCTTC. Amino acid sequence: CASSQDDGLADYSYNEQFF. The chain is built from TRBV3-1 and TRBJ2-1; 10 bases agree with TRBD2. This CDR3 is 19 amino acids long. In germline, CDR1 is LGHDT, CDR2 YNNKEL (reference sequence). V trimming: 0 bases; J trimming: 0 bases; junction bases outside the gene matches: 8.

The chain carries TRBV20-1 and TRBJ1-2; TRBD1 is a possible D gene (5 bases). CDR3 length: 15 residues. The germline CDR1 and CDR2 sequences are DFQATT and SNEGSKA (reference sequence). V was clipped by 3 bases and J by 8 bases, with 22 bases between them. CDR3 DNA: TGCAGTGCTAGCGACGGACGGGGTTTACGGGACGGCTACACCTTC. This encodes CSASDGRGLRDGYTF.

This clonotype came up a few times. V gene TRBV29-1 combines with J gene TRBJ2-7; 12 bases are a match to TRBD2. CDR1 and CDR2 (germline): SQVTM, ANQGSEA. V dropped 7 bases and J dropped 4; count of bases not matched to a gene: 5. The CDR3 is made up of 13 amino acids. As DNA, the CDR3 is TGCAGCGCCGGACTAGCGGGATCTTACGAGCAGTACTTC. Protein sequence: CSAGLAGSYEQYF.

The chain links TRBV29-1 to TRBJ2-7; D is unclear. The CDR3 totals 12 residues. With 3 bases removed from V and 0 bases from J, the gap between germline ends came to 6 bases. Germline assignment: CDR1 SQVTM and CDR2 ANQGSEA. As DNA, the CDR3 is TGCAGCGTTGAGGGAATCTCCTACGAGCAGTACTTC. As protein: CSVEGISYEQYF.

Many counts were recorded for this clonotype. The chain couples TRBV2 to TRBJ2-7, with D possibly being TRBD1 (6 bases). CDR1 and CDR2 from the germline V gene are SNHLY and FYNNEI. Trimming shortened V by 6 bases and J by 3 bases, and 21 bases separated the two germline ends. There are 16 residues in the CDR3. CDR3 residues: CASRGEQGPSDYEQYF. The CDR3 nucleotides read TGTGCCAGCAGAGGGGAACAGGGACCGTCCGACTACGAGCAGTACTTC.

Written as DNA, the CDR3 is TGTGCCAGTAGTATGGTGAGACCCCTTTCTGGGGCCAACGTCCTGACTTTC. Translation: CASSMVRPLSGANVLTF. The chain carries TRBV19 and TRBJ2-6; no firm D call. Germline V gene data show CDR1 as LNHDA and CDR2 as SQIVND (reference sequence). This CDR3 has 17 amino acids. Between the trimmed V and J ends, which lost 3 bases and 1 base, there was a span of 13 bases.

J is TRBJ2-2 and V is TRBV5-5; D might be TRBD1 or TRBD2, each matching 5 bases. CDR3 length equals 16 residues. The germline V gene encodes CDR1 SGHKS and CDR2 YYEKEE (reference sequence). V shed 4 bases and J shed 0 bases, with 13 bases lying between them. The CDR3 region is CASSPRDRANTGELFF. The CDR3 DNA reads TGTGCCAGCAGCCCAAGGGACCGCGCGAACACCGGGGAGCTGTTTTTT.

The sample holds many counts of this clonotype. This rearrangement joins TRBV3-1 to TRBJ2-7; D perhaps matches TRBD2 (6 bases). The CDR3 contains 16 residues. Looked up from germline, CDR1 is LGHDT and CDR2 is YNNKEL (reference sequence). V gave up 0 bases and J gave up 3 bases, with 15 bases separating them. DNA of the CDR3: TGTGCCAGCAGCCAAGATTCCCGCGGGGCCCTCTACGAGCAGTACTTC. Residues: CASSQDSRGALYEQYF.